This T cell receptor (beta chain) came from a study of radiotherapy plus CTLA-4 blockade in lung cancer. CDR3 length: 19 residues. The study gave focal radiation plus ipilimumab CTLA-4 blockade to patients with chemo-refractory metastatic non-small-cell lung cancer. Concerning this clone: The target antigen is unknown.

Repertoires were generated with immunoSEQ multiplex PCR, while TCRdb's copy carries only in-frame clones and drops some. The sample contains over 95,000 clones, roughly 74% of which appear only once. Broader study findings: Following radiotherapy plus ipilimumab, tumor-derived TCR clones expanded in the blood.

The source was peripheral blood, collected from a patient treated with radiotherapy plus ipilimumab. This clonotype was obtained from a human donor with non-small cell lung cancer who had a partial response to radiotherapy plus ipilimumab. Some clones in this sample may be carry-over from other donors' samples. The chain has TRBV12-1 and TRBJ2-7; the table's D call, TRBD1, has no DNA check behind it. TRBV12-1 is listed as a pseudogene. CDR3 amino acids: CASSSKDRAAHQRSYEQYF. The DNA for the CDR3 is TGTGCCAGCAGCTCAAAAGACAGGGCCGCTCACCAACGATCCTACGAGCAGTACTTC.